Below, 10 T cell receptor beta chains from the same sample are listed, as sequenced in a study of regulatory T cells in long-lasting Graves disease. Arm-PCR of CDR3 regions and iRepertoire HTBI primers were the basis on which TCR beta libraries were built. One entry per CDR3 protein, called by TCRdb with MiXCR from the multiplex PCR reads. Here the sample spans roughly 400,000 distinct CDR3 sequences, under 25% being singletons. Time point of the sample: persistent/refractory GD, antithyroid drugs over 5 years with positive TRAb. The TCR library used RNA extracted from PBMCs. Sequencing was performed on peripheral blood mononuclear cells (PBMCs), taken when the disease was refractory, from a patient treated with antithyroid drugs. Receptors originate from a female donor with Graves disease.

The chain links TRBV29-1 to TRBJ1-6; TRBD1 is a possible D gene (5 bases). CDR1 and CDR2 from the germline V gene are SQVTM and ANQGSEA. This CDR3 has 14 residues. The CDR3 here is CIEGFLGLNSPLHF. The CDR3 DNA reads as TGCATTGAGGGGTTCTTGGGCCTTAATTCACCCCTCCACTTT.

In its sample, this clonotype was seen many times. The J gene is TRBJ2-7, the V gene TRBV11-2; unclear D gene. V was shortened by 2 bases and J by 6 bases, with 17 bases between the two germline ends. The V gene's germline CDR1 is SGHAT and CDR2 FQNNGV. The CDR3 is 15 amino acids. CDR3 in DNA: TGTGCCAGCAGCTTAAGAAGCGCGATCACCTCCGAGCAGTACTTC. Encoded protein: CASSLRSAITSEQYF.

In its sample, this clonotype was seen a few times. V is TRBV5-1 and J is TRBJ1-1; no reliable D call. The CDR3 runs 15 residues. Germline loops: CDR1 SGHRS, CDR2 YFSETQ. V was shortened by 0 bases and J by 5 bases, with 14 bases between the two germline ends. The CDR3 reads CASSLEVTVGTEAFF. DNA of the CDR3: TGCGCCAGCAGCTTGGAGGTTACTGTGGGTACTGAAGCTTTCTTT. Full variable domain (outside the CDR3, taken from reference TRBV5-1 and TRBJ1-1): KAGVTQTPRYLIKTRGQQVTLSCSPISGHRSVSWYQQTPGQGLQFLFEYFSETQRNKGNFPGRFSGRQFSNSRSEMNVSTLELGDSALYLCASSLEVTVGTEAFFGQGTRLTVV.

A few counts support this clonotype. V usage is TRBV5-1 and J usage is TRBJ2-2; D remains ambiguous. Germline V gene sequence: CDR1 SGHRS, CDR2 YFSETQ. This CDR3 comprises 12 residues. V was trimmed by 1 base and J by 7 bases, leaving 5 bases between them. The CDR3 DNA reads TGCGCCAGCAGCTTGATATACGGGGAGCTGTTTTTT. This codes for CASSLIYGELFF.

This clonotype was observed at least ten times. The chain employs TRBV2 and TRBJ1-5, with D possibly being TRBD1 (6 bases). The V and J ends lost 3 bases and 9 bases respectively, with 18 bases between them. The V gene's germline CDR1 is SNHLY and CDR2 FYNNEI. This CDR3 spans 15 amino acids. In DNA, the CDR3 is TGTGCCAGCAGTGAGGGGGGGGCTGGAGGGATGCCCCAGCATTTT. Protein product: CASSEGGAGGMPQHF.

This clonotype turned up a few times. The J gene is TRBJ2-2, the V gene TRBV11-2, with D unclear. Per germline, CDR1 SGHAT and CDR2 FQNNGV. V was shortened by 2 bases and J by 1 base, with 14 bases between the two germline ends. CDR3 length: 17 residues. CDR3 residues: CASSLHLRLENTGELFF. The CDR3 nucleotides are TGTGCCAGCAGCTTACATCTTCGGCTAGAGAACACCGGGGAGCTGTTTTTT.

In its sample, this clonotype was seen a few times. V gene TRBV28 combines with J gene TRBJ1-4, with 8 bases that match TRBD1. The CDR3 contains 14 residues. Germline V gives CDR1 MDHEN, CDR2 SYDVKM. After removal of 5 bases from V and 7 bases from J, the junction contained 6 bases not matched to a gene. The CDR3 nucleotides read TGTGCCAGCAGTGTCCAAACAGGGGGTGAAAAACTGTTTTTT. Translating gives CASSVQTGGEKLFF.

This clonotype was picked up many times. This chain connects TRBV6-1 to TRBJ2-7; 8 nucleotides agree with TRBD1. Germline V gives CDR1 MNHNS, CDR2 SASEGT. V was pared by 7 bases and J by 1 base, with 9 bases of the junction left unmatched. There are 15 residues in the CDR3. CDR3 residues: CASNPTGGSSYEQYF. In DNA, the CDR3 is TGTGCCAGCAACCCAACAGGGGGGTCGTCCTACGAGCAGTACTTC.

This clonotype was recorded many times. The rearrangement joins TRBV28 to TRBJ2-7, with D maybe TRBD1 (5 bases). Trimming took off 4 bases at V and 2 bases at J, with 15 bases between the two ends. Germline V gene lookup returns CDR1 MDHEN and CDR2 SYDVKM. The CDR3 runs to 15 residues. The CDR3 loop is CASSSPRTRPYEQYF. The CDR3 DNA reads TGTGCCAGCAGTTCCCCCCGGACACGACCCTACGAGCAGTACTTC.

This clonotype occurred a few times. The chain links TRBV18 to TRBJ2-5; 13 bases map to TRBD2. The CDR3 runs 15 residues. V shed 8 bases, J shed 4 bases, and the junction held 7 bases outside the gene matches. The germline gives CDR1 KGHSH, CDR2 LQKENI. The CDR3 nucleotides read TGTGCCAGCCCACGGGGACTAGCGGGACGAGAGACCCAGTACTTC. Translation gives CASPRGLAGRETQYF.